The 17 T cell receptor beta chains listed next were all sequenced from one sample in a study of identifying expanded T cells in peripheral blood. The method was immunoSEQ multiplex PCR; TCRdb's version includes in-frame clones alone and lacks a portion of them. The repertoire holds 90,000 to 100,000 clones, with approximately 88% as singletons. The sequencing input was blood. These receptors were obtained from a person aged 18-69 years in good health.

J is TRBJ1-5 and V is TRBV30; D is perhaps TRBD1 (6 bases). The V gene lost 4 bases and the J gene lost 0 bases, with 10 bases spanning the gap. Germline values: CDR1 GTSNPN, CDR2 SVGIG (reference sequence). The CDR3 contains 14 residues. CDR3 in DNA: TGTGCCTGGACCCTGACAGGTAGCAATCAGCCCCAGCATTTT. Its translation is CAWTLTGSNQPQHF.

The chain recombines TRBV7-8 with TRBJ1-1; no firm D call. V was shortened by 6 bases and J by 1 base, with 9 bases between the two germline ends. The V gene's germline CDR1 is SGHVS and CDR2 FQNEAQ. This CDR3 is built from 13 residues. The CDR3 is CASRPHKNTEAFF. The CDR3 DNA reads TGTGCCAGCAGGCCTCACAAGAACACTGAAGCTTTCTTT.

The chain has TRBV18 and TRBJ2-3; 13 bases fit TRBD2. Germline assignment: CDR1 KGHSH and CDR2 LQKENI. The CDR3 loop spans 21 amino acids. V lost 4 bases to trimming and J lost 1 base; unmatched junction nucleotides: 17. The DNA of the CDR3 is TGTGCCAGCTCACTGTTTAACGCAGGGACTAGCGGGGATCGTCGCACAGATACGCAGTATTTT. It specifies CASSLFNAGTSGDRRTDTQYF.

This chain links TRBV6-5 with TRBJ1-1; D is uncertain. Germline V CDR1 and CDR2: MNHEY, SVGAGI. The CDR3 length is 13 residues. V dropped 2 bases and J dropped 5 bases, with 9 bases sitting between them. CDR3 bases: TGTGCCAGCAGTTACCCTTTGGGGACTGAAGCTTTCTTT. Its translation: CASSYPLGTEAFF.

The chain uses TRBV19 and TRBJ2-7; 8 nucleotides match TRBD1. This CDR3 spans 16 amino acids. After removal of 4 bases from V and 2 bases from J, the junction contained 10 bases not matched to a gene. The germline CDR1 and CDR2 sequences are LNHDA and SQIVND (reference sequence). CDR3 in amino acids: CASSKELRDRTYEQYF. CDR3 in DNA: TGTGCCAGTAGTAAGGAATTGCGGGACAGGACCTACGAGCAGTACTTC.

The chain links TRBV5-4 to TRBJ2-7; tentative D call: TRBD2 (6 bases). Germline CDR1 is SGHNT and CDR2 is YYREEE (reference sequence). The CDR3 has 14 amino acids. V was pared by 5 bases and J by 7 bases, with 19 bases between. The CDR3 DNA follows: TGTGCCAGCAGAGCCGGGTACTACGGGAGAGAGCAGTACTTC. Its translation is CASRAGYYGREQYF.

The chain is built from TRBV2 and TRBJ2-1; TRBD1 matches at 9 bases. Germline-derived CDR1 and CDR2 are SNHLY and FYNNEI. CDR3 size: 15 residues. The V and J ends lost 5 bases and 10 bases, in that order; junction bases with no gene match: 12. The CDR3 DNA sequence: TGTGCCAGCAGTAGGGACAGGGCGAGGGGCAGCGAGCAGTTCTTC. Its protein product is CASSRDRARGSEQFF. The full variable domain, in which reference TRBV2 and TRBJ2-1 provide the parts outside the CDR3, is EPEVTQTPSHQVTQMGQEVILRCVPISNHLYFYWYRQILGQKVEFLVSFYNNEISEKSEIFDDQFSVERPDGSNFTLKIRSTKLEDSAMYFCASSRDRARGSEQFFGPGTRLTVL.

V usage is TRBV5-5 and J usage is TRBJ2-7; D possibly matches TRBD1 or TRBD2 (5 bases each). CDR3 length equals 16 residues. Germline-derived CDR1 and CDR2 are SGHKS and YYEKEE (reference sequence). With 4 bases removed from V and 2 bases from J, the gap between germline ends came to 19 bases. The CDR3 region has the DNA TGTGCCAGCAGCCCCCGGGGCCAAGGGTTACCCTACGAGCAGTACTTC. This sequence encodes CASSPRGQGLPYEQYF.

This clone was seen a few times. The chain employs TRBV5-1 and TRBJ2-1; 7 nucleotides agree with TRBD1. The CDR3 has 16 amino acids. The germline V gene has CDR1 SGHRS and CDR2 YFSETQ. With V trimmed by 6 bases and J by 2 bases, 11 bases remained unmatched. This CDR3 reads CASTHTFGTAYNEQFF. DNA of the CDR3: TGCGCCAGCACCCACACATTTGGGACAGCCTACAATGAGCAGTTCTTC. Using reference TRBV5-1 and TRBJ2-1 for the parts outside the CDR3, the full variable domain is KAGVTQTPRYLIKTRGQQVTLSCSPISGHRSVSWYQQTPGQGLQFLFEYFSETQRNKGNFPGRFSGRQFSNSRSEMNVSTLELGDSALYLCASTHTFGTAYNEQFFGPGTRLTVL.

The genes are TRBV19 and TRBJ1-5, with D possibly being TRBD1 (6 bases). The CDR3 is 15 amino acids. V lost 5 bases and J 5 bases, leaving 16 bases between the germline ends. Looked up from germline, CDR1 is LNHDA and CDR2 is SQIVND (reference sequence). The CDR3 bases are TGTGCCAGTAGTGTGGGGACCCAGGGGTATCAGCCCCAGCATTTT. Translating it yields CASSVGTQGYQPQHF.

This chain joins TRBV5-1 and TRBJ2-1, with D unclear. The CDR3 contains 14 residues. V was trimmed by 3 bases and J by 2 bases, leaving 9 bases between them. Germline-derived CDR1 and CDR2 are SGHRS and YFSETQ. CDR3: CASSSTVTYNEQFF. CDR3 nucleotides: TGCGCCAGCAGCTCTACGGTAACCTACAATGAGCAGTTCTTC.

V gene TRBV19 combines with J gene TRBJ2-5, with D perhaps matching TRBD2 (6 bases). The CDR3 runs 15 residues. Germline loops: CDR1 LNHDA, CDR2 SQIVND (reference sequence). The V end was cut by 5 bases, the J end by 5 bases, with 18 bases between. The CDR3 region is CASSSRPSEGETQYF. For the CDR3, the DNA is TGTGCCAGTAGTTCCAGGCCTAGCGAGGGGGAGACCCAGTACTTC.

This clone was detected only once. CDR3 DNA: TGTGCCAGCACCCGGGGATCCGAGGGTACGCAGTATTTT. Amino acid sequence: CASTRGSEGTQYF. V usage is TRBV6-6 and J usage is TRBJ2-3; possibly TRBD2 for D (5 bases). Germline CDR1 reads MNHNY; CDR2 reads SVGAGI (reference sequence). Trimming cost V 7 bases and J 8 bases, with 16 bases left between them. This CDR3 is built from 13 residues.

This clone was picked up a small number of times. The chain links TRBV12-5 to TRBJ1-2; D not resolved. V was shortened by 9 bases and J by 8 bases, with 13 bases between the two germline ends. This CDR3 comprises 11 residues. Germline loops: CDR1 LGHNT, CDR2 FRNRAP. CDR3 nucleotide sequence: TGTGCTAGCACGTCGGGAAGGGGCTACACCTTC. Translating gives CASTSGRGYTF.

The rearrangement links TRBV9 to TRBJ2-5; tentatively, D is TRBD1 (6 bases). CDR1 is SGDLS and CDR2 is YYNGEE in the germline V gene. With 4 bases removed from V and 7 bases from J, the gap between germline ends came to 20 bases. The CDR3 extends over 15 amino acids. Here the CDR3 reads CASSLDSRSERTQYF. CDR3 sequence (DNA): TGTGCCAGCAGCTTGGACAGCCGGAGCGAACGGACCCAGTACTTC.

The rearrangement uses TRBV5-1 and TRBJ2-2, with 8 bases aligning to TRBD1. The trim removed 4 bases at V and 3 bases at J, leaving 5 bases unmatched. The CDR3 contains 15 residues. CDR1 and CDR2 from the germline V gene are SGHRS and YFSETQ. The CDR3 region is CASSARGLHTGELFF. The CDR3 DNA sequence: TGCGCCAGCAGCGCCAGGGGGCTCCACACCGGGGAGCTGTTTTTT.

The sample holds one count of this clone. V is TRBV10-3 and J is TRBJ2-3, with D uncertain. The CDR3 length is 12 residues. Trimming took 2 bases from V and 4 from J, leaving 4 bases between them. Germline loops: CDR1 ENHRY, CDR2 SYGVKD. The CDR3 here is CAISEPPDTQYF. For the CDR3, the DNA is TGTGCCATCAGTGAGCCCCCAGATACGCAGTATTTT.